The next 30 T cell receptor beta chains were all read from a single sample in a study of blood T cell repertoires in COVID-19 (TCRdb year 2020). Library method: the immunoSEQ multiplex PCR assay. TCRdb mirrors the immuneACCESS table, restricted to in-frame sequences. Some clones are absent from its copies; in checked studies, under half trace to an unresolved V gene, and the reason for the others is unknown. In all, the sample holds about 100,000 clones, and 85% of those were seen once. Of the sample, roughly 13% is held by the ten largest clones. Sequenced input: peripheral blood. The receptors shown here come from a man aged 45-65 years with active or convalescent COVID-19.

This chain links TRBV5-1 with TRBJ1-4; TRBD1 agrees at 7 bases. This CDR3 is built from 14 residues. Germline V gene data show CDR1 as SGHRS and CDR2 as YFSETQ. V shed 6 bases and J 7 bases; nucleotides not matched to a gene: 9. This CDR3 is CASTLTGTTEKLFF. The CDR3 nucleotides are TGCGCCAGCACGTTGACAGGGACCACTGAAAAACTGTTTTTT. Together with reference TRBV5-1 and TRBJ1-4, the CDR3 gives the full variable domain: KAGVTQTPRYLIKTRGQQVTLSCSPISGHRSVSWYQQTPGQGLQFLFEYFSETQRNKGNFPGRFSGRQFSNSRSEMNVSTLELGDSALYLCASTLTGTTEKLFFGSGTQLSVL.

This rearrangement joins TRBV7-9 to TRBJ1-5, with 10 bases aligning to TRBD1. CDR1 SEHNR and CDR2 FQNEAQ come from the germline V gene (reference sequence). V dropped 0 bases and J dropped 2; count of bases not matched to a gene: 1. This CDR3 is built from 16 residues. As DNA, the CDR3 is TGTGCCAGCAGCTTAGCTGGGACAGGGGGCAATCAGCCCCAGCATTTT. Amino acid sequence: CASSLAGTGGNQPQHF.

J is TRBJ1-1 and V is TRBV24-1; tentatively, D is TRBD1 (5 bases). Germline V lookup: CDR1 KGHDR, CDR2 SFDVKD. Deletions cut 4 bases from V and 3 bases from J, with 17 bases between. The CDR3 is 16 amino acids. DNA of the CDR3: TGTGCCACCAGTGACCGGGAGGGACTGGGGTACACTGAAGCTTTCTTT. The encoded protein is CATSDREGLGYTEAFF.

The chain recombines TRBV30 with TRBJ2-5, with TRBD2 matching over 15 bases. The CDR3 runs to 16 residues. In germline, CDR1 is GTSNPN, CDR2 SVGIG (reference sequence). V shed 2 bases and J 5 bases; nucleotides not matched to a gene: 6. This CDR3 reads CAWSLGLAGGLETQYF. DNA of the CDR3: TGTGCCTGGAGTCTAGGACTAGCGGGAGGGCTTGAGACCCAGTACTTC. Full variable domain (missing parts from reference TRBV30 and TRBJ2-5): SQTIHQWPATLVQPVGSPLSLECTVEGTSNPNLYWYRQAAGRGLQLLFYSVGIGQISSEVPQNLSASRPQDRQFILSSKKLLLSDSGFYLCAWSLGLAGGLETQYFGPGTRLLVL.

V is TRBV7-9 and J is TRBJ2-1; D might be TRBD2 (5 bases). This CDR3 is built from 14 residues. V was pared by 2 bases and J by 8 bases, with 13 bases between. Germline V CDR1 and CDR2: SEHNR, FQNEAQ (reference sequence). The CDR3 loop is CASSLFEGFYEQFF. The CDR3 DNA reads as TGTGCCAGCAGCTTATTTGAGGGCTTCTATGAGCAGTTCTTC.

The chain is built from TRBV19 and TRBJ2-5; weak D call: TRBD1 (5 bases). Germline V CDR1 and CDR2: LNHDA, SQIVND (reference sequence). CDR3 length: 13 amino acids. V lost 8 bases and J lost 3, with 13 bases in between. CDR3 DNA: TGTGCCAGTTCCCCGGACACAGAAGAGACCCAGTACTTC. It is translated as CASSPDTEETQYF.

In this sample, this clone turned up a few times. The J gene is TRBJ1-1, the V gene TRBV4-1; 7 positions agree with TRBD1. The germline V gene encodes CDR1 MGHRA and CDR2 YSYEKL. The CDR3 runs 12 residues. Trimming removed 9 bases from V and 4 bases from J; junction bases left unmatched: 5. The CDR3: CASLDRATEAFF. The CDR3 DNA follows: TGCGCCAGTCTAGACAGGGCCACTGAAGCTTTCTTT.

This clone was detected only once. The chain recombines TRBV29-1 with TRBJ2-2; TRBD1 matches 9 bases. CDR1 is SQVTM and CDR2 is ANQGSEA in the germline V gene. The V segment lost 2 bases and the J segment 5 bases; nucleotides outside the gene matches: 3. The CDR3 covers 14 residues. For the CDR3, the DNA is TGCAGCGTTGAAACAGGGGGCGGAACCGGGGAGCTGTTTTTT. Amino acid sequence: CSVETGGGTGELFF.

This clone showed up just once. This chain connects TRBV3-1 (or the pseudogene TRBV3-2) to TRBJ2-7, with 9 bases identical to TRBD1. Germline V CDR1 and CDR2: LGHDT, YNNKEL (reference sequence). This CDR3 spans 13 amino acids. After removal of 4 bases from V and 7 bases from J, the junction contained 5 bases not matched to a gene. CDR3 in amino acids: CASSPTGGLEQYF. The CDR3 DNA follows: TGTGCCAGCAGCCCCACAGGGGGCCTTGAGCAGTACTTC.

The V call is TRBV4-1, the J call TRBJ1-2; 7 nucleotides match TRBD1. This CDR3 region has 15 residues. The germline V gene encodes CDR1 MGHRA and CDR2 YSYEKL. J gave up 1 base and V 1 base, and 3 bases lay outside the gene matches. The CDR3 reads CASSQGDRLNYGYTF. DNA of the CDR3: TGCGCCAGCAGCCAAGGGGACAGACTTAACTATGGCTACACCTTC.

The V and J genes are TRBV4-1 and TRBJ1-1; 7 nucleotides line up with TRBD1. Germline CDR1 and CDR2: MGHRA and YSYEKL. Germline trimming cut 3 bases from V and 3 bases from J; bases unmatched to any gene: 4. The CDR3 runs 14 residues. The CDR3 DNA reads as TGCGCCAGCAGCCAGTCAGGGGGTGACACTGAAGCTTTCTTT. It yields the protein CASSQSGGDTEAFF.

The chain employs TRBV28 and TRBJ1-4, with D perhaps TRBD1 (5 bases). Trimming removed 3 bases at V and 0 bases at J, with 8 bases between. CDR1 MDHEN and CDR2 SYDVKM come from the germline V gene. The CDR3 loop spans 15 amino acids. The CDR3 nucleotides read TGTGCCAGCAGTTTGGGGCCTGCAACTAATGAAAAACTGTTTTTT. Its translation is CASSLGPATNEKLFF.

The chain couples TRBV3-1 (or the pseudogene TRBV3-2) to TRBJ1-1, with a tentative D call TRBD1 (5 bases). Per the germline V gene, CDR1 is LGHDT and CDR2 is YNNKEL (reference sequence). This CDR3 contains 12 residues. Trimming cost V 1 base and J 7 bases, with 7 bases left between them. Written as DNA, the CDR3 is TGTGCCAGCAGCCAAGGGGGGGGTGAAGCTTTCTTT. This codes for CASSQGGGEAFF.

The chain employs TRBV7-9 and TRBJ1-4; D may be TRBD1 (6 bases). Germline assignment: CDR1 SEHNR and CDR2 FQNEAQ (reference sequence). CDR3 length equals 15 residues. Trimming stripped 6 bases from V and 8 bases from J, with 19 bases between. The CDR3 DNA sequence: TGTGCCAGCAGTCTCTCGGACAGAGGAAAAGAAAAACTGTTTTTT. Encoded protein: CASSLSDRGKEKLFF. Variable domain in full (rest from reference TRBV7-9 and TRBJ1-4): DTGVSQNPRHKITKRGQNVTFRCDPISEHNRLYWYRQTLGQGPEFLTYFQNEAQLEKSRLLSDRFSAERPKGSFSTLEIQRTEQGDSAMYLCASSLSDRGKEKLFFGSGTQLSVL.

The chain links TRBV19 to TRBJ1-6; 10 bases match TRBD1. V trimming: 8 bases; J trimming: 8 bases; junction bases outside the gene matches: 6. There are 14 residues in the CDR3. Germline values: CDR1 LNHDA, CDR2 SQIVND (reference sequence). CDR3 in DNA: TGTGCCAGTGCGCGGACAGGGGGTTATTCACCCCTCCACTTT. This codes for CASARTGGYSPLHF.

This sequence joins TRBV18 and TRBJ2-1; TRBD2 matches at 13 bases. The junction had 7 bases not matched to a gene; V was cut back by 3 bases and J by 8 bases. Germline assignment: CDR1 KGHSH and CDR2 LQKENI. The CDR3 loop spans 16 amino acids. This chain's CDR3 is CASSPRLAGGQDEQFF. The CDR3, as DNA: TGTGCCAGCTCACCGCGACTAGCGGGAGGCCAGGATGAGCAGTTCTTC.

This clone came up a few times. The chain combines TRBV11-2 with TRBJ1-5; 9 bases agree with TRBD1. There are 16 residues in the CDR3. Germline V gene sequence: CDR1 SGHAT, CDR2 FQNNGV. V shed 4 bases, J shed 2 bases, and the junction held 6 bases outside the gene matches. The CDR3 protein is CASSSGTGRGNQPQHF. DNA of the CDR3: TGTGCCAGCAGCTCGGGGACAGGGCGCGGCAATCAGCCCCAGCATTTT.

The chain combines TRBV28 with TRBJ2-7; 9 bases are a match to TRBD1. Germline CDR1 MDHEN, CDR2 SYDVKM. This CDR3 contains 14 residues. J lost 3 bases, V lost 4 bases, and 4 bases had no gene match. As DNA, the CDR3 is TGTGCCAGCAGTTCGGGGACAGGGAGCTACGAGCAGTACTTC. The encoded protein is CASSSGTGSYEQYF. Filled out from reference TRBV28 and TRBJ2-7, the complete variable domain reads DVKVTQSSRYLVKRTGEKVFLECVQDMDHENMFWYRQDPGLGLRLIYFSYDVKMKEKGDIPEGYSVSREKKERFSLILESASTNQTSMYLCASSSGTGSYEQYFGPGTRLTVT.

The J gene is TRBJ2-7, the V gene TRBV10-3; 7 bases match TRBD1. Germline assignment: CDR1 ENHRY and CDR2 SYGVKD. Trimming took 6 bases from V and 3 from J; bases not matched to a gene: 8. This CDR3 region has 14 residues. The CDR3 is CAISNSRDSYEQYF. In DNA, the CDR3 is TGTGCCATCAGCAACAGCCGGGACAGCTACGAGCAGTACTTC.

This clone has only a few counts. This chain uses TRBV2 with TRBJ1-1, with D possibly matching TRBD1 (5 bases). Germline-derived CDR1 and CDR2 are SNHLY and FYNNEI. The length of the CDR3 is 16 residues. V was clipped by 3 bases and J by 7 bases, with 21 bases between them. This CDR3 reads CASSDFQGPSVSEAFF. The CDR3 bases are TGTGCCAGCAGTGATTTCCAGGGCCCGTCAGTAAGTGAAGCTTTCTTT.

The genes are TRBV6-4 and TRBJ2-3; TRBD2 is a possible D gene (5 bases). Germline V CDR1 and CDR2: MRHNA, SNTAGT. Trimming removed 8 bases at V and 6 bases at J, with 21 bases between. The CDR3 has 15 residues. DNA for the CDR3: TGTGCCAGCTCTAAAACCGCTGCGGGTGGGGATACGCAGTATTTT. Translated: CASSKTAAGGDTQYF.

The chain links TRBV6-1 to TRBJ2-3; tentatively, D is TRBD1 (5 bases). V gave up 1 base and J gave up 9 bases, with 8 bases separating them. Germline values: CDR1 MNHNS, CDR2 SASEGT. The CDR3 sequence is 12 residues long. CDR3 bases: TGTGCCAGCAGTGAAGAAGGGGAAACGCAGTATTTT. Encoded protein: CASSEEGETQYF.

CDR3 in DNA: TGTGCCAGCAGCTTACAGGGGGCAGACACCGGGGAGCTGTTTTTT. Its translation is CASSLQGADTGELFF. The chain joins TRBV7-3 to TRBJ2-2, with 8 bases matching TRBD1. The germline V gene has CDR1 SGHTA and CDR2 FQGTGA. The CDR3 is 15 residues long. Trimming cost V 2 bases and J 3 bases; bases outside gene matches: 2.

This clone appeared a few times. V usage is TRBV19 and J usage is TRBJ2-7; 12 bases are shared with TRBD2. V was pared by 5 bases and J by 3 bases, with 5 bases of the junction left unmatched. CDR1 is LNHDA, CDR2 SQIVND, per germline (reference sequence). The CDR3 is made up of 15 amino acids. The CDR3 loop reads CASSPGLAGVYEQYF. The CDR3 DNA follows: TGTGCCAGTAGTCCGGGACTAGCGGGCGTCTACGAGCAGTACTTC. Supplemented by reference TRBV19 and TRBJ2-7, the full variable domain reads DGGITQSPKYLFRKEGQNVTLSCEQNLNHDAMYWYRQDPGQGLRLIYYSQIVNDFQKGDIAEGYSVSREKKESFPLTVTSAQKNPTAFYLCASSPGLAGVYEQYFGPGTRLTVT.

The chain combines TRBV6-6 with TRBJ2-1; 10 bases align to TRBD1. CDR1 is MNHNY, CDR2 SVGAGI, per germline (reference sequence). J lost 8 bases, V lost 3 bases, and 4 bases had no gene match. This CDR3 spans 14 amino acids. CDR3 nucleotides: TGTGCCAGCAGTTATGAGACAGGGGGCCATGAGCAGTTCTTC. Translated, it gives CASSYETGGHEQFF.

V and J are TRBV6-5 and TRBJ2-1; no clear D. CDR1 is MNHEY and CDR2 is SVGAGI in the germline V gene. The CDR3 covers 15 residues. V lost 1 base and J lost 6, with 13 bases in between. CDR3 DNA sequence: TGTGCCAGCAGTTACTTCGGGTCTGGTCGCAATGAGCAGTTCTTC. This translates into CASSYFGSGRNEQFF.

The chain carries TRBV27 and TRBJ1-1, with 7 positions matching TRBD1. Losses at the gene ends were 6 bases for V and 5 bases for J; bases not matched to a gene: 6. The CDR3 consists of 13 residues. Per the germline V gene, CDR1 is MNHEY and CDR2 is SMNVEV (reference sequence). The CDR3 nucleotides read TGTGCCAGCAGCGACAGGGTAGGTACTGAAGCTTTCTTT. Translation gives CASSDRVGTEAFF.

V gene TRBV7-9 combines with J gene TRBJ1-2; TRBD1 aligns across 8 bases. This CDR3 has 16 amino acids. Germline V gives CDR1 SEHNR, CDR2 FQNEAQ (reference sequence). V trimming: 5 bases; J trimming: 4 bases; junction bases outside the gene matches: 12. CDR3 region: CASSPGSGGQVYGYTF. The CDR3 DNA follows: TGTGCCAGCAGCCCAGGGTCTGGGGGACAGGTCTATGGCTACACCTTC.

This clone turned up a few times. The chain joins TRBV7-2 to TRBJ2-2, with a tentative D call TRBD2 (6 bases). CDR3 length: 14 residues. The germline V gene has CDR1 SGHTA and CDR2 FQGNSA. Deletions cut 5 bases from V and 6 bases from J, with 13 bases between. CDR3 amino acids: CASSLKSGSGELFF. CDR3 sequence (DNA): TGTGCCAGCAGCCTTAAGAGCGGGTCCGGGGAGCTGTTTTTT. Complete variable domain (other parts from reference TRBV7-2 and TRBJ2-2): GAGVSQSPSNKVTEKGKDVELRCDPISGHTALYWYRQSLGQGLEFLIYFQGNSAPDKSGLPSDRFSAERTGGSVSTLTIQRTQQEDSAVYLCASSLKSGSGELFFGEGSRLTVL.

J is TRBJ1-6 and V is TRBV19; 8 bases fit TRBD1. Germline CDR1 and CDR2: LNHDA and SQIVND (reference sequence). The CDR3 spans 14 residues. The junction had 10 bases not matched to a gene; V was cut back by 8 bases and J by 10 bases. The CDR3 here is CASGVQGAESPLHF. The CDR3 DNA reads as TGTGCCAGTGGGGTCCAGGGGGCAGAGTCACCCCTCCACTTT.